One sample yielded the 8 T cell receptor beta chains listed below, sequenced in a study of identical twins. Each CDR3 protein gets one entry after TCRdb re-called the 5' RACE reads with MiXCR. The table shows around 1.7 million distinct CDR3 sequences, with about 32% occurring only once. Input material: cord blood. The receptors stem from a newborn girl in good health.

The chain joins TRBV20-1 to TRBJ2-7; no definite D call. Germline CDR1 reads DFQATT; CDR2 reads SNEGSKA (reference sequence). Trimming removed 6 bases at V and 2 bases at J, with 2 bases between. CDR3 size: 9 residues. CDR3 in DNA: TGCAGTGCCCCCTACGAGCAGTACTTC. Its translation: CSAPYEQYF.

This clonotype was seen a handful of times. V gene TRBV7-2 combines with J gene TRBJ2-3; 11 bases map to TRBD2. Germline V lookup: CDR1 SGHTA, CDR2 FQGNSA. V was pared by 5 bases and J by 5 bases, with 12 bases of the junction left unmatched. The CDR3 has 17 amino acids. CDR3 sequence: CASSQGVLAGGEDTQYF. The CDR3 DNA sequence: TGTGCCAGCAGCCAAGGAGTGCTAGCGGGGGGCGAAGATACGCAGTATTTT.

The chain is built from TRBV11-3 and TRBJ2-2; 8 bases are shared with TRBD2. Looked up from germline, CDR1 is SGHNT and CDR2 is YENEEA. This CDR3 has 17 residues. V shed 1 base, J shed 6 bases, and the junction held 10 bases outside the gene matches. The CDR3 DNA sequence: TGTGCCAGCAGCTTAGCCGTGACTAGCGAGGTCCCCGGGGAGCTGTTTTTT. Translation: CASSLAVTSEVPGELFF.

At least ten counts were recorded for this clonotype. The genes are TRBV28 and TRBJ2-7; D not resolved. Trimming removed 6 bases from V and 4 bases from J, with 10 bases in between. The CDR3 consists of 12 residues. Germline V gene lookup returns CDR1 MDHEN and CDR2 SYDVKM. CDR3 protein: CASSQGQYEQYF. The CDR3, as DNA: TGTGCCAGCAGCCAAGGGCAGTACGAGCAGTACTTC. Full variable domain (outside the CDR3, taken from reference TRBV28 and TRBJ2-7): DVKVTQSSRYLVKRTGEKVFLECVQDMDHENMFWYRQDPGLGLRLIYFSYDVKMKEKGDIPEGYSVSREKKERFSLILESASTNQTSMYLCASSQGQYEQYFGPGTRLTVT.

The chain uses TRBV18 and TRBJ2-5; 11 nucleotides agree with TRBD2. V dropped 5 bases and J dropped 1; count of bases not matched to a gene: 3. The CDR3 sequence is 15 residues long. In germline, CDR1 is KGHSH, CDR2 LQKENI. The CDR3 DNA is TGTGCCAGCTCAGAACTAGCGGGGGTCCAAGAGACCCAGTACTTC. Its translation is CASSELAGVQETQYF.

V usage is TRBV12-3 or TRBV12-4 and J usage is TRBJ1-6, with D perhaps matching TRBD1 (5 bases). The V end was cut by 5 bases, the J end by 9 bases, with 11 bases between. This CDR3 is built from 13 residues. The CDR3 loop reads CASSPTVTSPLHF. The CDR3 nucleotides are TGTGCCAGCAGTCCGACAGTTACTTCACCCCTCCACTTT.

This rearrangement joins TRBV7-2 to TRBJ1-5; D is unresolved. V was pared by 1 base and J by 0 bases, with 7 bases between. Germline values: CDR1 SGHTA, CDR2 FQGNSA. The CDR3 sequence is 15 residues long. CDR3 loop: CASSLDSSSNQPQHF. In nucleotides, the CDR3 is TGTGCCAGCAGCTTAGACAGCTCTAGCAATCAGCCCCAGCATTTT.

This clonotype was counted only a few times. The CDR3 reads CASSPLLGITGELFF. The CDR3 nucleotides are TGTGCCAGCAGTCCACTCCTAGGAATCACCGGGGAGCTGTTTTTT. The gene calls are TRBV6-5 and TRBJ2-2; unclear D gene. The V gene's germline CDR1 is MNHEY and CDR2 SVGAGI. The CDR3 is 15 residues long. Trimming pared 5 bases from V and 4 bases from J, leaving 14 bases between.